Listed here are 2 T cell receptor beta chains from one sample, sequenced in a study of early T cells in non-severe SARS-CoV-2 infection. TCRdb ran MiXCR on the 5' RACE reads and lists one entry per CDR3 protein. The table shows 50,000 to 65,000 distinct CDR3 sequences, with roughly 7.1% occurring only once. Sequenced here: whole blood, sampled at baseline. Receptors originate from an adult who was a healthcare worker with PCR-confirmed SARS-CoV-2 infection or an uninfected control (not recorded which).

This clonotype was observed a handful of times. This chain links TRBV30 with TRBJ2-3; D gene uncertain. This CDR3 region has 12 residues. Looked up from germline, CDR1 is GTSNPN and CDR2 is SVGIG (reference sequence). The V end was cut by 3 bases, the J end by 2 bases, with 6 bases between. For the CDR3, the DNA is TGTGCCTGGAGGGCCCCCACAGATACGCAGTATTTT. This encodes CAWRAPTDTQYF.

This clonotype was counted a few times. This rearrangement joins TRBV6-6 to TRBJ2-5; no firm D call. CDR3 length: 16 amino acids. CDR1 is MNHNY and CDR2 is SVGAGI in the germline V gene (reference sequence). Trimming took 0 bases from V and 2 from J, leaving 13 bases between them. The CDR3 is CASSYSMRALQETQYF. CDR3 coding DNA: TGTGCCAGCAGTTACTCGATGCGAGCTCTGCAAGAGACCCAGTACTTC.